This T cell receptor (beta chain) was sequenced during a study of radiotherapy plus CTLA-4 blockade in lung cancer. Study context: Patients showed objective responses in about 18% of cases and disease control in roughly 31%. Study-level findings and limits: Early blood T cell clone dynamics reportedly forecast response best, with interferon-beta. After radiotherapy and ipilimumab, tumor-derived clones expanded in peripheral blood.

Trimming took 3 bases from V and 5 from J; bases not matched to a gene: 7. CDR3 size: 14 residues. Germline V gives CDR1 SQVTM, CDR2 ANQGSEA. Chemo-refractory metastatic non-small-cell lung cancer patients underwent focal radiation alongside CTLA-4 blockade with ipilimumab. Only one count was recorded for this clone. Its antigen is not known. Only in-frame clones appear in the TCRdb table, and some are missing; sequencing was by immunoSEQ multiplex PCR. The repertoire consists of about 28,000 clones, with 70% to 85% occurring once and the leading ten covering about 7.7%. The TCR sequence derives from a human donor with non-small cell lung cancer who had stable disease on radiotherapy plus ipilimumab. This chain joins TRBV29-1 and TRBJ2-5; TRBD1 aligns across 9 bases. Specimen: peripheral blood, collected from a patient treated with radiotherapy plus ipilimumab. CDR3 in amino acids: CSVDEGTGWETQYF. DNA of the CDR3: TGCAGCGTTGACGAAGGGACAGGGTGGGAGACCCAGTACTTC.